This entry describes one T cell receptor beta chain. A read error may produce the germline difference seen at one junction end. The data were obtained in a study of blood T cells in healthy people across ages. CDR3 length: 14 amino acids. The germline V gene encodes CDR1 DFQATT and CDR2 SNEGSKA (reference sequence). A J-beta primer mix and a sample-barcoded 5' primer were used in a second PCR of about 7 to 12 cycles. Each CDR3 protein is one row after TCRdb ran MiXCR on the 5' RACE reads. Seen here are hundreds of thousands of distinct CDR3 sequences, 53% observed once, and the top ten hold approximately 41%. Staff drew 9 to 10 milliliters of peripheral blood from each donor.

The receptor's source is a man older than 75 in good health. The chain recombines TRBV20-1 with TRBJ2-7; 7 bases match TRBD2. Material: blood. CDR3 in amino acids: CSARDLSSGYEQYF. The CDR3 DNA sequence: TGCAGCGCTAGAGACCTTTCTAGCGGCTACGAGCAGTACTTC.